The clone carrying this TCR beta chain has just one count. Clones were read by immunoSEQ multiplex PCR, and TCRdb kept only the in-frame ones, dropping some. The data hold approximately 210,000 clones, with about 88% observed a single time. This specimen belongs to a study of blood T cell repertoires in COVID-19. The receptor comes from a middle-aged woman with acute or convalescent COVID-19. Sample: peripheral blood.

In DNA form, the CDR3 reads TGTGCCAGTAGTACAGGGGGCGGGAAGAATCAGCCCCAGCATTTT. Protein sequence: CASSTGGGKNQPQHF. This sequence joins TRBV19 and TRBJ1-5, with 8 bases that match TRBD1. V lost 4 bases to trimming and J lost 4 bases; unmatched junction nucleotides: 6. This CDR3 region has 15 residues. Germline loops: CDR1 LNHDA, CDR2 SQIVND (reference sequence).